The 24 T cell receptor beta chains presented below share a single source sample, sequenced in a study of cytomegalovirus exposure and HLA in healthy donors. Some clones are missing from TCRdb's copy, which holds only in-frame ones; the method was immunoSEQ multiplex PCR. The sample carries some 170,000 clones, around 86% recorded once. The specimen sequenced was PBMCs. The source is a man younger than 30 in good health and CMV-seropositive.

The chain combines TRBV19 with TRBJ1-1; TRBD1 might be the D (6 bases). The ends were cut back, 5 bases at V and 1 base at J, with 14 bases in the middle. The CDR3 runs 15 residues. Looked up from germline, CDR1 is LNHDA and CDR2 is SQIVND (reference sequence). CDR3 DNA sequence: TGTGCCAGTAGTGCCAGACAGGCGGGGAACACTGAAGCTTTCTTT. It codes for CASSARQAGNTEAFF.

The V gene is TRBV19, the J gene TRBJ2-1; 9 bases fit TRBD1. V was clipped by 3 bases and J by 7 bases; unmatched bases: 10. CDR1 LNHDA and CDR2 SQIVND come from the germline V gene (reference sequence). CDR3 size: 16 residues. CDR3 DNA: TGTGCCAGTAGTATGATCCCGGGACAGGGATCGAATGAGCAGTTCTTC. Amino acids: CASSMIPGQGSNEQFF.

This clone showed up just once. The rearrangement links TRBV2 to TRBJ2-4; the match to TRBD1 covers 7 bases. Germline-derived CDR1 and CDR2 are SNHLY and FYNNEI. This CDR3 is 13 amino acids long. The junction had 6 bases not matched to a gene; V was cut back by 4 bases and J by 9 bases. CDR3 DNA sequence: TGTGCCAGCAGTGCTGACAGGGAAGGCATTCAGTACTTC. It codes for CASSADREGIQYF.

The chain links TRBV7-6 to TRBJ1-4; D is possibly TRBD1 (6 bases). The germline gives CDR1 SGHVS, CDR2 FNYEAQ. The length of the CDR3 is 14 residues. The germline V and J ends were trimmed by 5 bases and 6 bases, with 13 bases remaining between them. In DNA, the CDR3 is TGTGCCAGCAGCCTACAGGGAGGGTATGAAAAACTGTTTTTT. This encodes CASSLQGGYEKLFF.

The rearrangement joins TRBV7-9 to TRBJ1-4, with D maybe TRBD1 (5 bases). From germline, CDR1 is SEHNR and CDR2 FQNEAQ (reference sequence). The V end lost 1 base, the J end lost 11 bases, and 11 bases lay between the germline ends. The CDR3 totals 13 residues. CDR3 sequence: CASSLEVGAKLFF. The CDR3 DNA reads TGTGCCAGCAGCTTAGAAGTAGGGGCTAAACTGTTTTTT.

V is TRBV7-2 and J is TRBJ1-1, with 8 bases matching TRBD1. Germline lookup yields CDR1 SGHTA and CDR2 FQGNSA. The V gene end was trimmed by 5 bases and the J gene end by 5 bases; junction bases not matched to a gene: 7. The CDR3 runs to 14 residues. The CDR3 sequence is CASSRDRGETEAFF. CDR3 bases: TGTGCCAGCAGCCGAGACAGGGGCGAAACTGAAGCTTTCTTT.

The chain links TRBV28 to TRBJ1-5; D not certain. V was shortened by 1 base and J by 0 bases, with 10 bases between the two germline ends. The CDR3 consists of 16 residues. CDR1 and CDR2 (germline): MDHEN, SYDVKM. CDR3 sequence reads: CASSLSGLLSNQPQHF. For the CDR3, the DNA is TGTGCCAGCAGTTTATCGGGTCTTCTTAGCAATCAGCCCCAGCATTTT.

The gene calls are TRBV1 and TRBJ1-5; TRBD1 is the table's D call, not checked against the DNA. TRBV1 is a known pseudogene. The CDR3 has 16 residues. The CDR3 DNA is TGCACCAGCAGCCAATTGCGGAAGGGGTACAATCAGCCCCAGCATTTT. The encoded protein is CTSSQLRKGYNQPQHF.

In nucleotides, the CDR3 is TGTGCCAGCTCACCCTCTTCGGGAGCCTACGAGCAGTACTTC. It encodes CASSPSSGAYEQYF. The chain combines TRBV18 with TRBJ2-7; possible D gene TRBD2, 6 bases. The CDR3 extends over 14 amino acids. Trimming stripped 3 bases from V and 2 bases from J, with 11 bases between. The germline gives CDR1 KGHSH, CDR2 LQKENI.

The chain is built from TRBV27 and TRBJ2-5, with TRBD1 as a possible D gene (6 bases). CDR3 length: 14 residues. Per the germline V gene, CDR1 is MNHEY and CDR2 is SMNVEV (reference sequence). V was trimmed by 7 bases and J by 5 bases, leaving 17 bases between them. CDR3 nucleotides: TGTGCCAGCACCCGATTGGGGGCCGGGGAGACCCAGTACTTC. It specifies CASTRLGAGETQYF.

The chain links TRBV1 to TRBJ1-5; the D call of TRBD1 is as the table states it, not checked on the DNA. TRBV1 is marked as a pseudogene. CDR3 size: 15 residues. This chain's CDR3 is CTSSQGQNSNQPQHF. In DNA, the CDR3 is TGCACCAGCAGCCAAGGACAGAATAGCAATCAGCCCCAGCATTTT.

In its sample, this clone was seen a few times. The chain combines TRBV28 with TRBJ2-7; D is unclear. V lost 1 base and J 0 bases, leaving 10 bases between the germline ends. CDR3 length: 15 amino acids. Germline assignment: CDR1 MDHEN and CDR2 SYDVKM. In DNA, the CDR3 is TGTGCCAGCAGTTTATTTGTCGCGAGCTCCTACGAGCAGTACTTC. Its protein is CASSLFVASSYEQYF.

CDR3 loop: CASWTSGAFGTDTQYF. CDR3 nucleotides: TGTGCCTCTTGGACTAGCGGGGCCTTTGGTACAGATACGCAGTATTTT. The chain couples TRBV27 to TRBJ2-3, with TRBD2 matching over 12 bases. This CDR3 has 16 residues. V was pared by 11 bases and J by 3 bases, with 12 bases of the junction left unmatched. Germline V lookup: CDR1 MNHEY, CDR2 SMNVEV (reference sequence).

The chain couples TRBV15 to TRBJ2-7, with 7 positions matching TRBD1. J lost 3 bases, V lost 5 bases, and 7 bases had no gene match. Germline assignment: CDR1 LNHNV and CDR2 YYDKDF (reference sequence). The length of the CDR3 is 14 residues. The CDR3 loop reads CATSSQGKFYEQYF. The CDR3 nucleotides read TGTGCCACCAGCTCACAGGGGAAGTTCTACGAGCAGTACTTC.

The chain is built from TRBV30 and TRBJ2-1, with TRBD2 matching 12 bases. The CDR3 spans 15 residues. The germline gives CDR1 GTSNPN, CDR2 SVGIG (reference sequence). The V segment lost 3 bases and the J segment 6 bases; nucleotides outside the gene matches: 6. The CDR3 region has the DNA TGTGCCTGGAGACCTAGCGGGGGGGGCCTCAATGAGCAGTTCTTC. This sequence encodes CAWRPSGGGLNEQFF. Supplemented by reference TRBV30 and TRBJ2-1, the full variable domain reads SQTIHQWPATLVQPVGSPLSLECTVEGTSNPNLYWYRQAAGRGLQLLFYSVGIGQISSEVPQNLSASRPQDRQFILSSKKLLLSDSGFYLCAWRPSGGGLNEQFFGPGTRLTVL.

This rearrangement joins TRBV4-2 to TRBJ2-5; 9 nucleotides agree with TRBD1. The CDR3 extends over 15 amino acids. The V gene end was trimmed by 4 bases and the J gene end by 5 bases; junction bases not matched to a gene: 8. The germline V gene has CDR1 LGHNA and CDR2 YNFKEQ. This CDR3 reads CASSPRDRESETQYF. The CDR3 DNA reads TGTGCCAGCAGCCCCAGGGACAGGGAAAGTGAGACCCAGTACTTC.

V usage is TRBV2 and J usage is TRBJ2-3; 8 bases align to TRBD2. V shed 9 bases, J shed 4 bases, and the junction held 3 bases outside the gene matches. Germline V gives CDR1 SNHLY, CDR2 FYNNEI. The CDR3 has 12 residues. The CDR3 loop is CARKTSADTQYF. CDR3 DNA: TGTGCCAGGAAGACTAGCGCAGATACGCAGTATTTT. The whole variable domain, remainder taken from reference TRBV2 and TRBJ2-3, is EPEVTQTPSHQVTQMGQEVILRCVPISNHLYFYWYRQILGQKVEFLVSFYNNEISEKSEIFDDQFSVERPDGSNFTLKIRSTKLEDSAMYFCARKTSADTQYFGPGTRLTVL.

V is TRBV4-3 and J is TRBJ1-2; D is undetermined. The V end lost 1 base, the J end lost 4 bases, and 13 bases lay between the germline ends. The CDR3 sequence is 15 residues long. Looked up from germline, CDR1 is LGHNA and CDR2 is YSLEER. The DNA for the CDR3 is TGCGCCAGCAGCCAAGGTCCGGGGATAAGCTATGGCTACACCTTC. Encoded protein: CASSQGPGISYGYTF.

Remarks on this clone: One junction end disagrees with the germline gene, perhaps due to a read error. The J gene is TRBJ2-1, the V gene TRBV7-9, with TRBD2 matching over 8 bases. Germline CDR1 reads SEHNR; CDR2 reads FQNEAQ (reference sequence). The CDR3 extends over 11 amino acids. CDR3 sequence reads: CASSLGTSKVF. The CDR3 DNA is TGTGCCAGCAGCTTAGGGACTAGCAAGGTCTTC.

The CDR3 DNA is TGCGCCAGCAGCTTTACGAGGGGGAAAAATGAGCAGTTCTTC. This encodes CASSFTRGKNEQFF. This chain uses TRBV5-1 with TRBJ2-1, with D possibly matching TRBD1 (6 bases). Trimming shortened V by 2 bases and J by 7 bases, and 13 bases separated the two germline ends. This CDR3 is 14 amino acids long. Germline V lookup: CDR1 SGHRS, CDR2 YFSETQ.

The rearrangement joins TRBV19 to TRBJ2-5; possible D gene TRBD1, 5 bases. This CDR3 is 14 amino acids long. Germline V lookup: CDR1 LNHDA, CDR2 SQIVND (reference sequence). Deletions cut 1 base from V and 4 bases from J, with 10 bases between. The CDR3 coding sequence is TGTGCCAGTAGTATAGTTCAGGGTGGAGAGACCCAGTACTTC. Translating gives CASSIVQGGETQYF.

This clone was detected once. J is TRBJ2-5 and V is TRBV9; TRBD1 matches 9 bases. From germline, CDR1 is SGDLS and CDR2 YYNGEE. Unmatched junction bases numbered 9, after V lost 7 bases and J lost 5 bases. CDR3 length: 14 amino acids. CDR3 nucleotides: TGTGCCAGCGGGGGACAGGGCATACGGGAGACCCAGTACTTC. Protein: CASGGQGIRETQYF.

This CDR3 is CASSPIQRKAYEQYF. The DNA of the CDR3 is TGTGCCAGCTCACCAATTCAGAGGAAGGCCTACGAGCAGTACTTC. This chain links TRBV18 with TRBJ2-7; D not resolved. There are 15 residues in the CDR3. Germline CDR1 and CDR2: KGHSH and LQKENI. V dropped 2 bases and J dropped 2 bases, with 13 bases sitting between them.

The J gene is TRBJ1-1, the V gene TRBV6-5, with D possibly being TRBD1 (5 bases). The CDR3 runs to 15 residues. Germline-derived CDR1 and CDR2 are MNHEY and SVGAGI. V gave up 2 bases and J gave up 4 bases, with 14 bases separating them. The CDR3 nucleotides are TGTGCCAGCAGTTACGGCGCGCGGGGGGGCACTGAAGCTTTCTTT. Amino acid sequence: CASSYGARGGTEAFF.